Given below is one T cell receptor (beta chain) in context. The junction does not match germline at one end; this may be a read error. This sample was included in a study of blood T cell repertoires in COVID-19. Study-level background: The United States, Italy and Spain provided the acute and convalescent COVID-19 samples. Sample material is recorded as cDNA or gDNA derived from T cells, B-cell-depleted T cells, or PBMCs.

Germline CDR1 is SGHTA and CDR2 is FQGNSA. This CDR3 has 17 residues. Authors' analysis steps: It was from reference gene primer amplification that nucleated cell counts were estimated. Clones were sequenced by immunoSEQ multiplex PCR, and TCRdb holds only the in-frame ones, with some missing. Clone size and V and J calls were adopted from that table, with D and trimming inferred from the DNA. The repertoire consists of about 75,000 clones, with roughly 88% occurring once and the leading ten covering approximately 20%. The sequencing input was peripheral blood. The receptor was isolated from a woman aged 50 to 60 with acute or convalescent COVID-19. The chain is built from TRBV7-2 and TRBJ2-2; 8 bases line up with TRBD2. For the CDR3, the DNA is TGCGCCAGCCGCCGGGGGCCGGGGGGGCCGAACACCGGGGAGCTGTTTTTT. Its translation: CASRRGPGGPNTGELFF.